The 22 T cell receptor beta chains in this list originate from one sample, sequenced in a study of T cells in Graves' hyperthyroidism and ophthalmopathy. Template material for amplifying TCR beta CDR3 regions consisted of RNA transcripts. First-round RT-PCR targeting the TCR CDR3 was performed with the HTBI primer set. Via MiXCR, TCRdb re-called the multiplex PCR reads, giving one row per CDR3 protein. The sample comprises over 650,000 distinct CDR3 sequences, roughly 15% of which are singletons, and approximately 8% rests with the top ten. Specimen: blood. The receptors originated from a man aged 18 to 30 with Graves' hyperthyroidism.

This clonotype was seen more than once but under ten times. This chain uses TRBV4-2 with TRBJ2-7; D possibly corresponds to TRBD2 (6 bases). V was shortened by 0 bases and J by 4 bases, with 13 bases between the two germline ends. Germline CDR1 reads LGHNA; CDR2 reads YNFKEQ. The CDR3 consists of 15 residues. The CDR3 sequence: CASSQDSGSRYEQYF. The CDR3, as DNA: TGTGCCAGCAGCCAAGATTCCGGGAGTCGGTACGAGCAGTACTTC.

This clonotype was seen ten or more times. The V call is TRBV28, the J call TRBJ2-3; D is uncertain. Trimming left V 1 base short and J 0 bases short, with 14 bases between. There are 17 residues in the CDR3. Germline loops: CDR1 MDHEN, CDR2 SYDVKM. The DNA of the CDR3 is TGTGCCAGCAGTTTATCCTATCTGGACGGGAGCACAGATACGCAGTATTTT. This gives the protein CASSLSYLDGSTDTQYF.

J is TRBJ1-5 and V is TRBV3-1; D unclear. The CDR3 has 15 residues. The V end lost 4 bases, the J end lost 3 bases, and 13 bases lay between the germline ends. In germline, CDR1 is LGHDT, CDR2 YNNKEL (reference sequence). The CDR3 region is CASSRGPQANQPQHF. DNA for the CDR3: TGTGCCAGCAGCCGCGGGCCCCAAGCCAATCAGCCCCAGCATTTT.

This chain links TRBV20-1 with TRBJ2-5; perhaps TRBD2 as D (6 bases). Trimming took off 6 bases at V and 3 bases at J, with 11 bases between the two ends. The CDR3 has 12 amino acids. Germline loops: CDR1 DFQATT, CDR2 SNEGSKA (reference sequence). The CDR3: CSATEGKETQYF. CDR3 DNA sequence: TGCAGTGCCACGGAGGGCAAAGAGACCCAGTACTTC.

There are many counts of this clonotype. V is TRBV2 and J is TRBJ2-3; D is unclear. Germline V gene lookup returns CDR1 SNHLY and CDR2 FYNNEI. The CDR3 is made up of 15 amino acids. The ends were cut back, 4 bases at V and 0 bases at J, with 11 bases in the middle. The CDR3 sequence: CASSGSPTSTDTQYF. The DNA of the CDR3 is TGTGCCAGCAGTGGCAGTCCCACAAGCACAGATACGCAGTATTTT.

The chain joins TRBV2 to TRBJ2-7, with TRBD1 matching over 7 bases. Germline V gene data show CDR1 as SNHLY and CDR2 as FYNNEI. The length of the CDR3 is 13 residues. V lost 7 bases and J lost 4; bases outside the gene matches: 7. The CDR3 region is CASNMGQYYEQYF. CDR3 DNA sequence: TGTGCCAGCAACATGGGACAGTATTACGAGCAGTACTTC.

This chain links TRBV5-1 with TRBJ2-2, with 8 bases identical to TRBD2. The trim removed 0 bases at V and 5 bases at J, leaving 3 bases unmatched. The V gene's germline CDR1 is SGHRS and CDR2 YFSETQ. The CDR3 is 15 amino acids. Here the CDR3 DNA reads TGCGCCAGCAGCTTGGCCCCGGGGGGGACCGGGGAGCTGTTTTTT. Its translation: CASSLAPGGTGELFF.

Of note for this clonotype: This may be a read error, as it is one base from a much larger clone. CDR3: CASSTPVNAEAFF. The CDR3 DNA reads as TGTGCCAGTTCAACACCCGTGAACGCTGAAGCTTTCTTT. The chain joins TRBV2 to TRBJ1-1; unclear D gene. This CDR3 has 13 residues. In germline, CDR1 is SNHLY, CDR2 FYNNEI.

This clonotype was seen at least ten times. The chain links TRBV12-3 or TRBV12-4 to TRBJ1-1, with D maybe TRBD1 (5 bases). Deletions cut 6 bases from V and 2 bases from J, with 16 bases between. The CDR3 extends over 15 amino acids. The CDR3 reads CASSPYRGGNTEAFF. The DNA of the CDR3 is TGTGCCAGCAGCCCGTACCGTGGGGGTAACACTGAAGCTTTCTTT.

This clonotype has a count of ten or more. This chain uses TRBV7-2 with TRBJ2-2; either TRBD1 or TRBD2 may supply D (5 bases each). Germline CDR1 reads SGHTA; CDR2 reads FQGNSA. The V end was cut by 3 bases, the J end by 7 bases, with 9 bases between. The CDR3 has 13 amino acids. CDR3 sequence: CASSFRENGELFF. The CDR3 DNA is TGTGCCAGCAGCTTCAGGGAGAACGGGGAGCTGTTTTTT.

This chain connects TRBV5-1 to TRBJ2-7, with 7 bases identical to TRBD1. The CDR3 is made up of 15 amino acids. J lost 3 bases, V lost 9 bases, and 15 bases had no gene match. Germline CDR1 SGHRS, CDR2 YFSETQ. Written as DNA, the CDR3 is TGCGCCACTCTCAGGTACAGGGGAAACTTCTACGAGCAGTACTTC. Translation gives CATLRYRGNFYEQYF.

The chain links TRBV6-2 or TRBV6-3 to TRBJ2-1, with a tentative D call TRBD1 (5 bases). Looked up from germline, CDR1 is MNHEY and CDR2 is SVGEGT. CDR3 size: 12 residues. Trimming cost V 10 bases and J 10 bases, with 17 bases left between them. CDR3 region: CATLGVAREQFF. The CDR3 bases are TGTGCCACCCTAGGGGTAGCCCGAGAGCAGTTCTTC.

At least ten counts were recorded for this clonotype. The gene calls are TRBV7-9 and TRBJ2-7, with D perhaps TRBD2 (5 bases). The V gene lost 4 bases and the J gene lost 6 bases, with 22 bases spanning the gap. Germline V gene data show CDR1 as SEHNR and CDR2 as FQNEAQ (reference sequence). The CDR3 is 16 residues long. CDR3 region: CASSSNSGSGILEQYF. CDR3 in DNA: TGTGCCAGCAGCTCGAACTCGGGTTCCGGGATTCTCGAGCAGTACTTC.

This chain joins TRBV12-3 or TRBV12-4 and TRBJ2-5; a weak D match, TRBD1 (6 bases). CDR3 length equals 15 residues. The V and J ends lost 5 bases and 3 bases respectively, with 16 bases between them. The CDR3 sequence: CASSTSAAGEETQYF. The CDR3 region has the DNA TGTGCCAGCAGTACGTCCGCGGCAGGGGAAGAGACCCAGTACTTC.

This clonotype was seen only a few times. V usage is TRBV5-1 and J usage is TRBJ1-2; D uncertain. This CDR3 comprises 13 residues. Germline V CDR1 and CDR2: SGHRS, YFSETQ. Trimming removed 2 bases from V and 2 bases from J, with 7 bases in between. For the CDR3, the DNA is TGCGCCAGCAGCTTTAGTAAGAACTATGGCTACACCTTC. Amino acids: CASSFSKNYGYTF.

V is TRBV20-1 and J is TRBJ1-2; D gene ambiguous. This CDR3 is 12 amino acids long. V dropped 3 bases and J dropped 2 bases, with 7 bases sitting between them. The germline CDR1 and CDR2 sequences are DFQATT and SNEGSKA (reference sequence). The CDR3 sequence is CSARSENYGYTF. CDR3 nucleotide sequence: TGCAGTGCTAGGTCGGAAAACTATGGCTACACCTTC.

This clonotype was counted many times. The V and J genes are TRBV10-3 and TRBJ2-1; no reliable D call. Trimming pared 3 bases from V and 2 bases from J, leaving 14 bases between. Germline V gene sequence: CDR1 ENHRY, CDR2 SYGVKD. The CDR3 consists of 16 residues. The CDR3 DNA reads as TGTGCCATCAGTGACTCCCCCCCCGCCACCTACAATGAGCAGTTCTTC. It yields the protein CAISDSPPATYNEQFF.

This clonotype was seen many times. The genes are TRBV12-3 or TRBV12-4 and TRBJ2-7; 8 nucleotides align to TRBD1. The CDR3 covers 14 residues. The V gene end was trimmed by 3 bases and the J gene end by 6 bases; junction bases not matched to a gene: 7. The CDR3 DNA reads TGTGCCAGCAGTTTTTGGCAGGGGGCCCGCGAGCAGTACTTC. Protein: CASSFWQGAREQYF.

In its sample, this clonotype was seen many times. The rearrangement joins TRBV2 to TRBJ1-5; maybe TRBD1 (5 bases). CDR1 and CDR2 (germline): SNHLY, FYNNEI. V was cut by 7 bases and J by 7 bases, with 17 bases left in between. The CDR3 consists of 14 residues. CDR3 residues: CASTPGRRQQPQHF. DNA for the CDR3: TGTGCCAGCACCCCGGGACGGCGCCAGCAGCCCCAGCATTTT. The full variable domain, rest sourced from reference TRBV2 and TRBJ1-5, is EPEVTQTPSHQVTQMGQEVILRCVPISNHLYFYWYRQILGQKVEFLVSFYNNEISEKSEIFDDQFSVERPDGSNFTLKIRSTKLEDSAMYFCASTPGRRQQPQHFGDGTRLSIL.

This chain uses TRBV28 with TRBJ2-2, with a tentative D call TRBD2 (5 bases). Germline V lookup: CDR1 MDHEN, CDR2 SYDVKM. Trimming stripped 2 bases from V and 4 bases from J, with 17 bases between. The CDR3 spans 17 residues. As DNA, the CDR3 is TGTGCCAGCAGTTTACGGTCTAGGAGGCGCCGCACCGGGGAGCTGTTTTTT. It translates to CASSLRSRRRRTGELFF.

There are a few counts of this clonotype. The CDR3, as DNA: TGTGCCAGCAGGCTGGGGGGAGTAGTGGCCTACAATGAGCAGTTCTTC. It specifies CASRLGGVVAYNEQFF. This chain connects TRBV27 to TRBJ2-1; D might be TRBD2 (6 bases). Germline V gene data show CDR1 as MNHEY and CDR2 as SMNVEV (reference sequence). Trimming cost V 6 bases and J 2 bases, with 17 bases left between them. CDR3 size: 16 residues.

This clonotype was seen a few times. The rearrangement joins TRBV5-1 to TRBJ2-3; TRBD1 is a possible D gene (5 bases). V was cut by 0 bases and J by 3 bases, with 8 bases left in between. CDR3 size: 14 residues. Germline V gene lookup returns CDR1 SGHRS and CDR2 YFSETQ. The CDR3 nucleotides are TGCGCCAGCAGCTTGGACAGGCCAACAGATACGCAGTATTTT. This sequence encodes CASSLDRPTDTQYF.